The present entry profiles one T cell receptor (beta chain) with its context. The sample originates from a study of beta chain features in type 1 diabetes. V lost 5 bases, J lost 0 bases, and 13 bases lay in between. Germline V lookup: CDR1 SQVTM, CDR2 ANQGSEA. This CDR3 has 14 residues. A sort by CD45RO/CCR7/CD25/CD127/CD95/CD27 yielded CD4+ naive, central memory, regulatory and stem cell-like memory cells. cDNA synthesis used the whole RNA isolate, giving expressed TCRB sequences. The repertoire was sequenced with immunoSEQ multiplex PCR; TCRdb's copy has only in-frame clones and lacks some. The table records hundreds of thousands of clones, roughly two thirds of them present only once.

The TCR comes from a man younger than 45 in good health. The specimen sequenced was naive CD4+ T cells from blood. This chain links TRBV29-1 with TRBJ1-1; D not certain. The DNA of the CDR3 is TGCAGCGTTAAACAGTTTCAAATGAACACTGAAGCTTTCTTT. Protein: CSVKQFQMNTEAFF.